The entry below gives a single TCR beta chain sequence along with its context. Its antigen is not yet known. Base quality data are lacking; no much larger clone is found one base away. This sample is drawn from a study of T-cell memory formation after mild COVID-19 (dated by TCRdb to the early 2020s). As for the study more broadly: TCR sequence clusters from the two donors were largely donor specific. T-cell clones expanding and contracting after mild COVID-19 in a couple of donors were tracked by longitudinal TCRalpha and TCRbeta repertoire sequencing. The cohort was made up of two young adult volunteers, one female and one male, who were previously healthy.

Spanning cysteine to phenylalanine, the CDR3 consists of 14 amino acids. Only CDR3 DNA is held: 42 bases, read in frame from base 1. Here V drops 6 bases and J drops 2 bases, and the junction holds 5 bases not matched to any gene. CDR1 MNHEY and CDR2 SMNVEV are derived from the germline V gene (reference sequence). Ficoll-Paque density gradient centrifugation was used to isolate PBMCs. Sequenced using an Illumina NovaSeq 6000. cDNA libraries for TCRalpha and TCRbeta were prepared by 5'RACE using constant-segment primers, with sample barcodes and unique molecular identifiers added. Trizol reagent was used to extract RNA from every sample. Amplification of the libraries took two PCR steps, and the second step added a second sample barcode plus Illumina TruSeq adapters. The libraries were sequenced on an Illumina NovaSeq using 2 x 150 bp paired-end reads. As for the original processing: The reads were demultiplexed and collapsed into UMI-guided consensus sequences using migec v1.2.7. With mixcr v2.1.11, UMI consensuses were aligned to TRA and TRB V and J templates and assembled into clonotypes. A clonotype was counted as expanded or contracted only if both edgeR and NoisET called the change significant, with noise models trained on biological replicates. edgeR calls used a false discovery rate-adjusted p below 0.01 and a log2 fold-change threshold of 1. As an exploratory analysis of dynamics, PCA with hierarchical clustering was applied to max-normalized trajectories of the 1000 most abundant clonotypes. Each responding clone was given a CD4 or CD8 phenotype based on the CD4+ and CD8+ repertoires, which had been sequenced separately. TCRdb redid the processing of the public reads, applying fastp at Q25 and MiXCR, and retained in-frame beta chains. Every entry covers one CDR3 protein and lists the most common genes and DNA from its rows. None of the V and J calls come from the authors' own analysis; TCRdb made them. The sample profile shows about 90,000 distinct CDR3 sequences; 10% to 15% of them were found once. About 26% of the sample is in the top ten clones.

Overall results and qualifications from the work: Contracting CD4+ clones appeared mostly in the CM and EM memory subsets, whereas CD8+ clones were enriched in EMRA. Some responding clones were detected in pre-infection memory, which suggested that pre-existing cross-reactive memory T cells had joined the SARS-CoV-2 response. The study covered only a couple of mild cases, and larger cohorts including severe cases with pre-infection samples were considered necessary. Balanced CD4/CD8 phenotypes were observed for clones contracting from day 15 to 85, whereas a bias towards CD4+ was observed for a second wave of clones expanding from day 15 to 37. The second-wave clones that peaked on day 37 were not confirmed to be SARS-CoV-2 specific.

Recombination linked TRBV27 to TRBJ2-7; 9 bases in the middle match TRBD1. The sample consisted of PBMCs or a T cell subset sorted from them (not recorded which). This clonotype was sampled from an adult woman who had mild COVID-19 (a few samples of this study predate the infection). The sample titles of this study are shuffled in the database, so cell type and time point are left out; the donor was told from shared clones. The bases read TGTGCCAGCAGCCGGGGGGACAGGGCCTACGAGCAGTACTTC. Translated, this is CASSRGDRAYEQYF.